Below are 30 T cell receptor beta chains sequenced from a single sample in a study of long-term antiretroviral therapy in people with HIV. The run of the v3.0 immunoSEQ assay was at survey level. Method: immunoSEQ multiplex PCR; TCRdb's copy keeps in-frame clones and lacks some. Altogether 36,000 or so clones are present, approximately 80% being singletons, with the ten largest covering around 6.5%. Sequencing was performed on unsorted PBMCs, taken 0.6 years after starting antiretroviral therapy. All receptors derive from a man in his late teens or twenties with HIV.

The V and J genes are TRBV21-1 and TRBJ1-2; the table's D gene call, TRBD1, was not cross checked with the DNA. TRBV21-1 is given as a pseudogene. The CDR3 spans 17 residues. CDR3 sequence reads: CASSKGSSDRVDYGYTF. The DNA for the CDR3 is TGTGCCAGCAGCAAAGGGTCGTCGGACAGGGTGGACTATGGCTACACCTTC.

The V call is TRBV28, the J call TRBJ1-1; D gene unclear. This CDR3 spans 17 amino acids. From germline, CDR1 is MDHEN and CDR2 SYDVKM. With 5 bases removed from V and 0 bases from J, the gap between germline ends came to 19 bases. CDR3 sequence reads: CASSLIPPAVLNTEAFF. CDR3 DNA sequence: TGTGCCAGCAGTCTCATACCCCCTGCAGTTTTGAACACTGAAGCTTTCTTT.

The chain recombines TRBV9 with TRBJ2-3; TRBD2 is a possible D gene (7 bases). CDR1 is SGDLS and CDR2 is YYNGEE in the germline V gene. The CDR3 covers 15 residues. V dropped 2 bases and J dropped 3 bases, with 13 bases sitting between them. The DNA for the CDR3 is TGTGCCAGCAGCGTGGGGGGGCTGGGGACAGATACGCAGTATTTT. It specifies CASSVGGLGTDTQYF.

The chain carries TRBV15 and TRBJ1-5; D might be TRBD1 (6 bases). The CDR3 length is 20 residues. Germline V gene lookup returns CDR1 LNHNV and CDR2 YYDKDF (reference sequence). V shed 0 bases and J shed 1 base, with 22 bases lying between them. The DNA of the CDR3 is TGTGCCACCAGCAGAGACCCCTCGGGGGGGCGCGGGTTAAGCAATCAGCCCCAGCATTTT. This translates into CATSRDPSGGRGLSNQPQHF.

The chain links TRBV7-9 to TRBJ2-4, with a weak D call TRBD1 (6 bases). CDR1 SEHNR and CDR2 FQNEAQ come from the germline V gene (reference sequence). Trimming cost V 5 bases and J 3 bases, with 11 bases left between them. The CDR3 contains 14 residues. CDR3 DNA: TGTGCCAGCAGCCTAACAGGGCACAAAAACATTCAGTACTTC. Amino acid sequence: CASSLTGHKNIQYF.

This clone was seen just once. The chain couples TRBV25-1 to TRBJ2-7, with 7 bases fitting TRBD2. With V trimmed by 8 bases and J by 3 bases, 7 bases remained unmatched. Germline V gene sequence: CDR1 MGHDK, CDR2 SYGVNS. The CDR3 length is 13 residues. This CDR3 reads CASSQGGDYEQYF. CDR3 DNA: TGTGCCAGCTCTCAGGGAGGGGACTACGAGCAGTACTTC.

This clone was seen once. V usage is TRBV7-2 and J usage is TRBJ2-7; 10 positions agree with TRBD2. Germline V gives CDR1 SGHTA, CDR2 FQGNSA. J lost 7 bases, V lost 4 bases, and 10 bases had no gene match. CDR3 size: 15 residues. CDR3 amino acids: CASSSNSGRRGEQYF. The CDR3 nucleotides read TGTGCCAGCAGCTCGAATAGCGGGAGGCGTGGGGAGCAGTACTTC.

The chain is built from TRBV6-1 and TRBJ2-1; 9 bases map to TRBD2. This CDR3 comprises 18 residues. Per germline, CDR1 MNHNS and CDR2 SASEGT. Germline trimming cut 3 bases from V and 6 bases from J; bases unmatched to any gene: 15. The DNA of the CDR3 is TGTGCCAGCAGTGATTTTGGCCGATATAGCGGGAGATCCAATGAGCAGTTCTTC. Encoded protein: CASSDFGRYSGRSNEQFF.

The chain employs TRBV7-8 and TRBJ1-4; 8 positions match TRBD1. V was pared by 5 bases and J by 5 bases, with 10 bases of the junction left unmatched. Germline-derived CDR1 and CDR2 are SGHVS and FQNEAQ. This CDR3 region has 16 residues. The CDR3 region is CASSPSDREGNEKLFF. CDR3 bases: TGTGCCAGCAGCCCGTCGGACAGGGAGGGAAATGAAAAACTGTTTTTT.

The genes are TRBV2 and TRBJ2-5; 7 nucleotides agree with TRBD2. Germline V gives CDR1 SNHLY, CDR2 FYNNEI. CDR3 length: 15 residues. Trimming at V came to 2 bases and at J to 3 bases, leaving 6 bases not matched to a gene. The CDR3 loop reads CASSENGEGKETQYF. The CDR3 DNA follows: TGTGCCAGCAGTGAAAACGGGGAGGGTAAAGAGACCCAGTACTTC. Drawing the rest from reference TRBV2 and TRBJ2-5, the complete variable domain is EPEVTQTPSHQVTQMGQEVILRCVPISNHLYFYWYRQILGQKVEFLVSFYNNEISEKSEIFDDQFSVERPDGSNFTLKIRSTKLEDSAMYFCASSENGEGKETQYFGPGTRLLVL.

The chain couples TRBV19 to TRBJ1-1, with unresolved D. Germline lookup yields CDR1 LNHDA and CDR2 SQIVND (reference sequence). With 0 bases removed from V and 5 bases from J, the gap between germline ends came to 10 bases. The CDR3 covers 14 residues. This CDR3 is CASSIDLGLTEAFF. The CDR3 coding sequence is TGTGCCAGTAGTATAGACCTGGGTCTAACTGAAGCTTTCTTT. Together with reference TRBV19 and TRBJ1-1, the CDR3 gives the full variable domain: DGGITQSPKYLFRKEGQNVTLSCEQNLNHDAMYWYRQDPGQGLRLIYYSQIVNDFQKGDIAEGYSVSREKKESFPLTVTSAQKNPTAFYLCASSIDLGLTEAFFGQGTRLTVV.

The V and J genes are TRBV4-2 and TRBJ1-4, with a weak D call TRBD1 (6 bases). V shed 5 bases and J shed 5 bases, with 12 bases lying between them. The CDR3 has 14 residues. Germline values: CDR1 LGHNA, CDR2 YNFKEQ. The CDR3 bases are TGTGCCAGCAGCACCCGGACAGTCAATGAAAAACTGTTTTTT. It encodes CASSTRTVNEKLFF.

This clone came up once. V gene TRBV27 combines with J gene TRBJ2-3; D call uncertain. This CDR3 is built from 17 residues. Germline-derived CDR1 and CDR2 are MNHEY and SMNVEV (reference sequence). V lost 0 bases and J lost 1, with 14 bases in between. The CDR3 DNA follows: TGTGCCAGCAGTTTATCGAACCACCCTTGGGGCACAGATACGCAGTATTTT. Translating it yields CASSLSNHPWGTDTQYF.

This clone has just a few counts. The V call is TRBV6-4, the J call TRBJ2-3, with 7 bases that match TRBD2. J lost 2 bases, V lost 0 bases, and 2 bases had no gene match. The length of the CDR3 is 15 residues. Germline loops: CDR1 MRHNA, CDR2 SNTAGT. The CDR3 bases are TGTGCCAGCAGTGACTCAGCGGGATCCACAGATACGCAGTATTTT. Protein sequence: CASSDSAGSTDTQYF.

The chain couples TRBV28 to TRBJ2-7; D is undetermined. Germline lookup yields CDR1 MDHEN and CDR2 SYDVKM. V lost 6 bases and J 4 bases, leaving 10 bases between the germline ends. CDR3 length: 12 residues. The CDR3 nucleotides read TGTGCCAGCAGCTCGTCTCCTTACGAGCAGTACTTC. This sequence encodes CASSSSPYEQYF. The whole variable domain, filled in from reference TRBV28 and TRBJ2-7, reads DVKVTQSSRYLVKRTGEKVFLECVQDMDHENMFWYRQDPGLGLRLIYFSYDVKMKEKGDIPEGYSVSREKKERFSLILESASTNQTSMYLCASSSSPYEQYFGPGTRLTVT.

The gene calls are TRBV13 and TRBJ2-7; perhaps TRBD2 as D (6 bases). Per germline, CDR1 PRHDT and CDR2 FYEKMQ (reference sequence). V lost 4 bases and J 2 bases, leaving 12 bases between the germline ends. CDR3 length: 14 amino acids. The CDR3 nucleotides read TGTGCCAGCAGCTCCCGACTAGTGCCCTACGAGCAGTACTTC. Protein: CASSSRLVPYEQYF.

The genes are TRBV19 and TRBJ1-1; 7 nucleotides agree with TRBD1. There are 15 residues in the CDR3. Trimming removed 6 bases from V and 4 bases from J; junction bases left unmatched: 11. The V gene's germline CDR1 is LNHDA and CDR2 SQIVND (reference sequence). The CDR3 region is CASSRGGRAFTEAFF. The CDR3 DNA follows: TGTGCCAGTAGCCGAGGGGGCCGGGCCTTCACTGAAGCTTTCTTT.

The table lists this clone with a few counts. V gene TRBV18 combines with J gene TRBJ1-5, with TRBD1 matching 9 bases. V was pared by 3 bases and J by 8 bases, with 2 bases of the junction left unmatched. The CDR3 is 13 amino acids. CDR1 and CDR2 (germline): KGHSH, LQKENI. DNA for the CDR3: TGTGCCAGCTCACCGGGACAGGGTAAGCCCCAGCATTTT. This sequence encodes CASSPGQGKPQHF. The full variable domain, in which reference TRBV18 and TRBJ1-5 provide the parts outside the CDR3, is NAGVMQNPRHLVRRRGQEARLRCSPMKGHSHVYWYRQLPEEGLKFMVYLQKENIIDESGMPKERFSAEFPKEGPSILRIQQVVRGDSAAYFCASSPGQGKPQHFGDGTRLSIL.

This chain connects TRBV27 to TRBJ1-1; TRBD1 is a possible D gene (6 bases). Looked up from germline, CDR1 is MNHEY and CDR2 is SMNVEV (reference sequence). Between the trimmed V and J ends, which lost 3 bases and 2 bases, there was a span of 10 bases. This CDR3 region has 14 residues. CDR3 loop: CASSFRGLNTEAFF. Here the CDR3 DNA reads TGTGCCAGCAGTTTCAGGGGCCTCAACACTGAAGCTTTCTTT.

The chain carries TRBV6-1 and TRBJ2-7; TRBD1 aligns across 7 bases. The CDR3 length is 13 residues. Looked up from germline, CDR1 is MNHNS and CDR2 is SASEGT. The J segment lost 2 bases and the V segment lost 10 bases, leaving 8 bases of the junction unmatched. CDR3 sequence: CATDRQGAYEQYF. CDR3 nucleotides: TGTGCCACCGATCGCCAGGGGGCCTACGAGCAGTACTTC.

The CDR3 loop is CASRGPGRNEQFF. In DNA form, the CDR3 reads TGTGCCAGCAGGGGGCCGGGAAGGAATGAGCAGTTCTTC. The genes are TRBV28 and TRBJ2-1, with D perhaps TRBD1 or TRBD2 (5 bases each). The ends were cut back, 6 bases at V and 7 bases at J, with 13 bases in the middle. Germline V gives CDR1 MDHEN, CDR2 SYDVKM. CDR3 length: 13 residues.

The gene calls are TRBV6-5 and TRBJ2-7; no firm D call. The V end was cut by 5 bases, the J end by 4 bases, with 6 bases between. Germline V gives CDR1 MNHEY, CDR2 SVGAGI. This CDR3 has 11 amino acids. CDR3 protein: CASSQAYEQYF. CDR3 sequence (DNA): TGTGCCAGCAGTCAGGCATACGAGCAGTACTTC.

J is TRBJ2-1 and V is TRBV28; 7 positions match TRBD2. This CDR3 contains 15 residues. CDR1 and CDR2 from the germline V gene are MDHEN and SYDVKM. Trimming at V came to 8 bases and at J to 2 bases, leaving 9 bases not matched to a gene. CDR3 DNA sequence: TGTGCCAGCGATCCCAGCGGGACCCCCTACAATGAGCAGTTCTTC. This translates into CASDPSGTPYNEQFF.

The chain has TRBV5-1 and TRBJ2-7; 7 bases are shared with TRBD1. V lost 2 bases to trimming and J lost 5 bases; unmatched junction nucleotides: 7. Germline V gene lookup returns CDR1 SGHRS and CDR2 YFSETQ. The CDR3 runs to 14 residues. In DNA, the CDR3 is TGCGCCAGCAGCTTACAGGGGAATGACGACGAGCAGTACTTC. The encoded protein is CASSLQGNDDEQYF.

The J gene is TRBJ1-2, the V gene TRBV6-5; no clear D. The length of the CDR3 is 14 residues. In germline, CDR1 is MNHEY, CDR2 SVGAGI. V was shortened by 0 bases and J by 5 bases, with 10 bases between the two germline ends. CDR3 residues: CASSYSKEVYGYTF. CDR3 sequence (DNA): TGTGCCAGCAGTTACTCGAAGGAAGTTTATGGCTACACCTTC.

The rearrangement joins TRBV29-1 to TRBJ2-7; TRBD1 aligns across 7 bases. The trim removed 7 bases at V and 4 bases at J, leaving 7 bases unmatched. The germline V gene has CDR1 SQVTM and CDR2 ANQGSEA. The CDR3 covers 12 residues. The CDR3 sequence: CSAMGQSYEQYF. The CDR3 bases are TGCAGCGCCATGGGACAGAGTTACGAGCAGTACTTC.

This clone turned up a few times. This chain uses TRBV5-5 with TRBJ1-1; the D gene is possibly TRBD1 (5 bases). The CDR3 extends over 12 amino acids. Germline V CDR1 and CDR2: SGHKS, YYEKEE (reference sequence). V gave up 4 bases and J gave up 10 bases, with 14 bases separating them. The DNA of the CDR3 is TGTGCCAGCAGCGTGGACACCTTTGGAGCTTTCTTT. Protein product: CASSVDTFGAFF.

In nucleotides, the CDR3 is TGTGCCAGTACCGCCCCGACAACCGGGGACACCGGGGAGCTGTTTTTT. It yields the protein CASTAPTTGDTGELFF. The rearrangement uses TRBV19 and TRBJ2-2, with D possibly matching TRBD2 (5 bases). This CDR3 has 16 residues. With 7 bases removed from V and 3 bases from J, the gap between germline ends came to 18 bases. Germline-derived CDR1 and CDR2 are LNHDA and SQIVND (reference sequence).

Within the sample, this clone is medium-sized (0.01 to 0.1%). The chain recombines TRBV6-5 with TRBJ2-1; possibly TRBD1 or TRBD2 for D (5 bases each). Trimming took off 6 bases at V and 5 bases at J, with 11 bases between the two ends. This CDR3 region has 13 residues. Looked up from germline, CDR1 is MNHEY and CDR2 is SVGAGI. The CDR3 region is CASSPGPDNEQFF. DNA of the CDR3: TGTGCCAGCAGCCCGGGGCCCGACAATGAGCAGTTCTTC.

V is TRBV5-4 and J is TRBJ2-4; D is possibly TRBD1 (6 bases). Deletions cut 4 bases from V and 3 bases from J, with 20 bases between. From germline, CDR1 is SGHNT and CDR2 YYREEE (reference sequence). The CDR3 runs to 17 residues. As DNA, the CDR3 is TGTGCCAGCAGCAGAAATGGGGCAGGGGTGCACAAAAACATTCAGTACTTC. Translating it yields CASSRNGAGVHKNIQYF.